Listed here are 9 T cell receptor beta chains from one sample, sequenced in a study of early T cells in non-severe SARS-CoV-2 infection. TCRdb passed the 5' RACE reads through MiXCR, listing each CDR3 protein once. Among tens of thousands of distinct CDR3 sequences listed, 4.2% were seen once. The specimen sequenced was whole blood. The source is an adult who was a healthcare worker with PCR-confirmed SARS-CoV-2 infection or an uninfected control (not recorded which).

The rearrangement uses TRBV14 and TRBJ2-3, with no clear D. V was clipped by 0 bases and J by 11 bases, with 12 bases between them. Germline CDR1 SGHDN, CDR2 FVKESK. CDR3 size: 13 residues. The chain's CDR3 is CASSQDDFYLQYF. CDR3 in DNA: TGTGCCAGCAGCCAAGATGACTTCTATTTGCAGTATTTT.

This sequence joins TRBV7-6 and TRBJ2-7, with D uncertain. The V end lost 6 bases, the J end lost 7 bases, and 16 bases lay between the germline ends. Germline V gene data show CDR1 as SGHVS and CDR2 as FNYEAQ. This CDR3 spans 13 amino acids. The CDR3, as DNA: TGTGCCAGCAGACCCAGTGAGGTCGCGGAGCAGTACTTC. This encodes CASRPSEVAEQYF.

This clonotype has only a few counts. The chain couples TRBV4-2 to TRBJ2-1; tentatively, D is TRBD2 (6 bases). This CDR3 is built from 16 residues. Looked up from germline, CDR1 is LGHNA and CDR2 is YNFKEQ. V dropped 1 base and J dropped 4 bases, with 14 bases sitting between them. CDR3 amino acids: CASSQAASDQYNEQFF. As DNA, the CDR3 is TGTGCCAGCAGCCAAGCGGCTAGCGACCAGTACAATGAGCAGTTCTTC.

At least ten counts were recorded for this clonotype. The chain couples TRBV3-1 to TRBJ1-4, with 9 bases identical to TRBD1. V lost 4 bases to trimming and J lost 3 bases; unmatched junction nucleotides: 12. Germline V gene lookup returns CDR1 LGHDT and CDR2 YNNKEL (reference sequence). This CDR3 spans 18 amino acids. The CDR3: CASSPPSGQGWANEKLFF. For the CDR3, the DNA is TGTGCCAGCAGCCCCCCATCCGGACAGGGGTGGGCTAATGAAAAACTGTTTTTT.

This clonotype was counted at least ten times. The V gene is TRBV7-9, the J gene TRBJ2-5; D unresolved. V was cut by 5 bases and J by 5 bases, with 9 bases left in between. Germline assignment: CDR1 SEHNR and CDR2 FQNEAQ (reference sequence). The CDR3 runs to 12 residues. CDR3 sequence: CASSRPRETQYF. Written as DNA, the CDR3 is TGTGCCAGCAGCCGCCCCAGGGAGACCCAGTACTTC. Full variable domain (remainder filled in from reference TRBV7-9 and TRBJ2-5): DTGVSQNPRHKITKRGQNVTFRCDPISEHNRLYWYRQTLGQGPEFLTYFQNEAQLEKSRLLSDRFSAERPKGSFSTLEIQRTEQGDSAMYLCASSRPRETQYFGPGTRLLVL.

This sequence joins TRBV11-3 and TRBJ2-3, with 13 bases matching TRBD2. There are 16 residues in the CDR3. Germline CDR1 and CDR2: SGHNT and YENEEA. V shed 5 bases and J 6 bases; nucleotides not matched to a gene: 8. The CDR3 DNA is TGTGCCAGCAGCCGTGGACTAGCGGGAGAGTTGGATACGCAGTATTTT. It encodes CASSRGLAGELDTQYF.

The chain employs TRBV7-9 and TRBJ2-5; TRBD2 matches 7 bases. V shed 3 bases, J shed 1 base, and the junction held 8 bases outside the gene matches. Germline CDR1 reads SEHNR; CDR2 reads FQNEAQ (reference sequence). This CDR3 is built from 16 residues. In DNA form, the CDR3 reads TGTGCCAGCAGCTTTAGTCTAGCGGCCCCCCAAGAGACCCAGTACTTC. Translating gives CASSFSLAAPQETQYF.

This clonotype has just a few counts. V gene TRBV9 combines with J gene TRBJ2-1, with D maybe TRBD2 (6 bases). Germline V gives CDR1 SGDLS, CDR2 YYNGEE. This CDR3 is 17 amino acids long. V lost 0 bases and J lost 3, with 16 bases in between. CDR3 residues: CASSVDGGLLLYNEQFF. The CDR3 coding sequence is TGTGCCAGCAGCGTAGATGGGGGACTCCTACTCTACAATGAGCAGTTCTTC.

There are many counts of this clonotype. The V gene is TRBV3-1, the J gene TRBJ2-2; no definite D call. The germline V and J ends were trimmed by 2 bases and 0 bases, with 1 base remaining between them. CDR3 length equals 13 residues. CDR1 LGHDT and CDR2 YNNKEL come from the germline V gene (reference sequence). CDR3 region: CASSQSNTGELFF. The DNA for the CDR3 is TGTGCCAGCAGCCAATCGAACACCGGGGAGCTGTTTTTT.